A selection of T cell receptor beta chains follows, all from one sample in a study of blood T cell repertoires in COVID-19. Using immunoSEQ multiplex PCR, the repertoire was profiled, and TCRdb retains in-frame clones only, with some absent. The table includes about 200,000 clones, more than 70% detected once. Sequencing used peripheral blood. The origin of the receptors is a man aged 50 to 59 with COVID-19, enrolled during active disease. The CDR3 runs from the conserved cysteine through the conserved F or W. A D gene is named only where the DNA matches it firmly. Some rows have no size entry. The others give once, few or many, or a class for an expanded clone.

J gene: TRBJ1-1; clone size: few; V gene: TRBV5-1; D gene: TRBD1; CDR3 protein: CASSLKGARAFF; CDR3 DNA: TGCGCCAGCAGCTTGAAGGGGGCGAGGGCTTTCTTT
J gene: TRBJ2-2; clone size: -; V gene: TRBV7-3; D gene: TRBD2; CDR3 protein: CASSLIAGNANTGELFF; CDR3 DNA: TGTGCCAGCAGCTTAATAGCGGGGAACGCGAACACCGGGGAGCTGTTTTTT
J gene: TRBJ1-5; clone size: -; V gene: TRBV6-2/TRBV6-3; D gene: -; CDR3 protein: CASSRVQAVGNQPQHF; CDR3 DNA: TGTGCCAGCAGCCGAGTACAGGCCGTGGGCAATCAGCCCCAGCATTTT
J gene: TRBJ2-1; clone size: -; V gene: TRBV5-1; D gene: -; CDR3 protein: CASSFGAQGSFSYNEQFF; CDR3 DNA: TGCGCCAGCAGCTTCGGGGCGCAGGGGTCGTTTTCCTACAATGAGCAGTTCTTC
J gene: TRBJ2-3; clone size: once; V gene: TRBV5-4; D gene: -; CDR3 protein: CASSSGQFSPSTDTQYF; CDR3 DNA: TGTGCCAGCAGTTCGGGACAATTTTCTCCTAGCACAGATACGCAGTATTTT
J gene: TRBJ2-1; clone size: -; V gene: TRBV5-6; D gene: -; CDR3 protein: CASSFGTLSLYNEQFF; CDR3 DNA: TGTGCCAGCAGCTTCGGGACTCTTTCATTATACAATGAGCAGTTCTTC
J gene: TRBJ1-5; clone size: -; V gene: TRBV3-1/TRBV3-2; D gene: TRBD1; CDR3 protein: CASSGGNQPQHF; CDR3 DNA: TGTGCCAGTTCAGGGGGAAATCAGCCCCAGCATTTT
J gene: TRBJ1-1; clone size: -; V gene: TRBV9; D gene: -; CDR3 protein: CASSTRAGLNTEAFF; CDR3 DNA: TGTGCCAGCAGCACCAGAGCGGGGTTGAACACTGAAGCTTTCTTT
J gene: TRBJ2-3; clone size: -; V gene: TRBV5-6; D gene: TRBD1; CDR3 protein: CASSLGVWGTATDTQYF; CDR3 DNA: TGTGCCAGCAGCTTGGGGGTTTGGGGGACAGCAACAGATACGCAGTATTTT
J gene: TRBJ2-7; clone size: -; V gene: TRBV6-5; D gene: TRBD2; CDR3 protein: CASNLAGGPYEQYF; CDR3 DNA: TGTGCCAGCAATCTAGCGGGGGGCCCCTACGAGCAGTACTTC
J gene: TRBJ2-3; clone size: -; V gene: TRBV11-2; D gene: TRBD2; CDR3 protein: CASRYSGGIDTQYF; CDR3 DNA: TGTGCCAGCAGATATAGCGGGGGGATAGATACGCAGTATTTT
J gene: TRBJ2-1; clone size: -; V gene: TRBV5-4; D gene: TRBD2; CDR3 protein: CASSTGTSGTSSYNEQFF; CDR3 DNA: TGTGCCAGCAGCACCGGGACTAGCGGGACTAGCTCCTACAATGAGCAGTTCTTC
J gene: TRBJ2-3; clone size: many; V gene: TRBV6-6; D gene: -; CDR3 protein: CASRGSIDTQYF; CDR3 DNA: TGTGCCAGCAGAGGGAGTATAGATACGCAGTATTTT
J gene: TRBJ2-1; clone size: -; V gene: TRBV28; D gene: TRBD1; CDR3 protein: CASSSPKDRGGVNEQFF; CDR3 DNA: TGTGCCAGCAGTTCCCCCAAAGACAGGGGGGGGGTCAATGAGCAGTTCTTC
J gene: TRBJ1-3; clone size: once; V gene: TRBV6-5; D gene: -; CDR3 protein: CASSYGLGGRNTIYF; CDR3 DNA: TGTGCCAGCAGTTACGGGCTTGGGGGCCGAAACACCATATATTTT
J gene: TRBJ2-2; clone size: once; V gene: TRBV18; D gene: -; CDR3 protein: CASSPQRQNGELFF; CDR3 DNA: TGTGCCAGCTCACCACAGCGACAGAACGGGGAGCTGTTTTTT
J gene: TRBJ1-2; clone size: -; V gene: TRBV4-1; D gene: TRBD1; CDR3 protein: CASSQDWTGDGYTF; CDR3 DNA: TGCGCCAGCAGCCAAGATTGGACAGGGGATGGCTACACCTTC
J gene: TRBJ2-4; clone size: -; V gene: TRBV7-2; D gene: TRBD2; CDR3 protein: CASSLVPGGIAKNIQYF; CDR3 DNA: TGTGCCAGCAGCTTAGTCCCGGGGGGGATAGCCAAAAACATTCAGTACTTC
J gene: TRBJ2-5; clone size: -; V gene: TRBV6-1; D gene: TRBD2; CDR3 protein: CASSGPGSGTSGGAVETQYF; CDR3 DNA: TGTGCCAGCAGTGGACCGGGATCAGGGACTAGCGGGGGGGCGGTCGAGACCCAGTACTTC
J gene: TRBJ2-7; clone size: -; V gene: TRBV27; D gene: TRBD1; CDR3 protein: CASSLRTGYEQYF; CDR3 DNA: TGTGCCAGCAGTTTACGGACAGGTTACGAGCAGTACTTC
J gene: TRBJ2-5; clone size: -; V gene: TRBV10-2; D gene: TRBD2; CDR3 protein: CASSVPAGGRRETQYF; CDR3 DNA: TGCGCCAGCAGTGTACCAGCGGGAGGACGTCGGGAGACCCAGTACTTC
J gene: TRBJ1-1; clone size: -; V gene: TRBV7-9; D gene: -; CDR3 protein: CASSSWTQGTEAFF; CDR3 DNA: TGTGCCAGCAGCTCCTGGACACAGGGCACTGAAGCTTTCTTT
J gene: TRBJ2-1; clone size: once; V gene: TRBV14; D gene: -; CDR3 protein: CASSQVSFFNEQFF; CDR3 DNA: TGTGCCAGCAGCCAAGTAAGCTTTTTCAATGAGCAGTTCTTC
J gene: TRBJ2-3; clone size: -; V gene: TRBV4-3; D gene: TRBD2; CDR3 protein: CASSQGLAGDNTQYF; CDR3 DNA: TGCGCCAGCAGCCAAGGGCTAGCGGGGGACAATACGCAGTATTTT
J gene: TRBJ2-5; clone size: -; V gene: TRBV9; D gene: -; CDR3 protein: CASSRDQGKETQYF; CDR3 DNA: TGTGCCAGCAGTCGAGACCAGGGAAAAGAGACCCAGTACTTC
J gene: TRBJ2-7; clone size: once; V gene: TRBV3-1/TRBV3-2; D gene: TRBD2; CDR3 protein: CASSQFSGGRTYEQYF; CDR3 DNA: TGTGCCAGCAGCCAGTTTAGCGGGGGGAGAACATACGAGCAGTACTTC
J gene: TRBJ2-1; clone size: -; V gene: TRBV19; D gene: TRBD2; CDR3 protein: CASSARDYLYNEQFF; CDR3 DNA: TGTGCCAGTAGTGCCCGGGACTACCTCTACAATGAGCAGTTCTTC
J gene: TRBJ1-2; clone size: -; V gene: TRBV6-2/TRBV6-3; D gene: -; CDR3 protein: CASSSTRTAGANYGYTF; CDR3 DNA: TGTGCCAGCAGTTCTACTCGGACAGCCGGGGCTAACTATGGCTACACCTTC
J gene: TRBJ2-1; clone size: -; V gene: TRBV30; D gene: TRBD2; CDR3 protein: CAWSVGLAGAYNEQFF; CDR3 DNA: TGTGCCTGGAGTGTAGGGCTAGCGGGGGCCTACAATGAGCAGTTCTTC
J gene: TRBJ2-5; clone size: -; V gene: TRBV12-3/TRBV12-4; D gene: -; CDR3 protein: CASNRLEQETQYF; CDR3 DNA: TGTGCCAGCAACCGACTAGAGCAAGAGACCCAGTACTTC
J gene: TRBJ1-3; clone size: -; V gene: TRBV19; D gene: TRBD1; CDR3 protein: CASSRRVSGTGVPLSGNTIYF; CDR3 DNA: TGTGCCAGTAGTCGCAGAGTCTCAGGGACAGGAGTTCCCCTCTCTGGAAACACCATATATTTT
J gene: TRBJ2-7; clone size: -; V gene: TRBV27; D gene: TRBD2; CDR3 protein: CASSLGGRGNEQYF; CDR3 DNA: TGTGCCAGCAGTTTAGGGGGGAGGGGAAACGAGCAGTACTTC
J gene: TRBJ1-2; clone size: -; V gene: TRBV3-1/TRBV3-2; D gene: -; CDR3 protein: CASSQTQGRGYTF; CDR3 DNA: TGTGCCAGCAGCCAAACTCAGGGTCGGGGCTACACCTTC
J gene: TRBJ2-2; clone size: -; V gene: TRBV24-1; D gene: TRBD1; CDR3 protein: CATSSGTGGTGELFF; CDR3 DNA: TGTGCCACCAGCTCCGGGACAGGGGGCACCGGGGAGCTGTTTTTT
J gene: TRBJ2-2; clone size: -; V gene: TRBV7-9; D gene: TRBD2; CDR3 protein: CASNAGGLPNTGELFF; CDR3 DNA: TGTGCCAGCAACGCGGGGGGACTACCGAACACCGGGGAGCTGTTTTTT
J gene: TRBJ2-3; clone size: -; V gene: TRBV19; D gene: TRBD1; CDR3 protein: CASRPRGTGDGDTQYF; CDR3 DNA: TGTGCCAGTAGGCCCCGTGGGACAGGGGATGGAGATACGCAGTATTTT
J gene: TRBJ2-7; clone size: -; V gene: TRBV6-2/TRBV6-3; D gene: TRBD1; CDR3 protein: CASSSSGTGRNYEQYF; CDR3 DNA: TGTGCCAGCAGTTCTTCCGGGACAGGGAGAAACTACGAGCAGTACTTC
J gene: TRBJ2-7; clone size: few; V gene: TRBV11-2; D gene: TRBD2; CDR3 protein: CASSAGLAGGNFYEQYF; CDR3 DNA: TGTGCCAGCAGCGCGGGACTAGCGGGGGGTAATTTCTACGAGCAGTACTTC
J gene: TRBJ2-1; clone size: -; V gene: TRBV19; D gene: TRBD2; CDR3 protein: CASSIFVTSGKQEQFF; CDR3 DNA: TGTGCCAGTAGTATCTTCGTGACTAGCGGGAAGCAAGAGCAGTTCTTC
J gene: TRBJ1-2; clone size: -; V gene: TRBV5-5; D gene: TRBD1; CDR3 protein: CASSSQGGYYGYTF; CDR3 DNA: TGTGCCAGCAGTTCTCAGGGGGGATACTATGGCTACACCTTC
J gene: TRBJ1-1; clone size: -; V gene: TRBV29-1; D gene: TRBD1; CDR3 protein: CSVVEDRGSLGAFF; CDR3 DNA: TGCAGCGTTGTAGAAGACAGGGGTTCTTTGGGAGCTTTCTTT
J gene: TRBJ2-2; clone size: -; V gene: TRBV28; D gene: TRBD1; CDR3 protein: CASSPGTANTGELFF; CDR3 DNA: TGTGCCAGCAGTCCCGGGACAGCTAACACCGGGGAGCTGTTTTTT
J gene: TRBJ2-3; clone size: -; V gene: TRBV30; D gene: TRBD2; CDR3 protein: CAWSREGWDTQYF; CDR3 DNA: TGTGCCTGGAGCAGGGAGGGGTGGGATACGCAGTATTTT
J gene: TRBJ2-3; clone size: -; V gene: TRBV5-4; D gene: TRBD2; CDR3 protein: CASSSLAGGPDTQYF; CDR3 DNA: TGTGCCAGCAGCTCACTAGCGGGAGGGCCTGATACGCAGTATTTT
J gene: TRBJ1-1; clone size: -; V gene: TRBV9; D gene: -; CDR3 protein: CASSVSVVDTEAFF; CDR3 DNA: TGTGCCAGCAGCGTGAGTGTTGTTGACACTGAAGCTTTCTTT
J gene: TRBJ1-2; clone size: -; V gene: TRBV30; D gene: TRBD1; CDR3 protein: CAWSVQGGYTF; CDR3 DNA: TGTGCCTGGAGTGTACAGGGGGGCTACACCTTC
J gene: TRBJ1-1; clone size: -; V gene: TRBV5-1; D gene: -; CDR3 protein: CASSSDLFRVSRSNTEAFF; CDR3 DNA: TGCGCCAGCAGCTCGGACCTTTTCAGGGTCTCTCGATCGAACACTGAAGCTTTCTTT